This T cell receptor (beta chain) comes out of a study of shared clonotypes between healthy human individuals. The repertoire was sequenced with immunoSEQ multiplex PCR; TCRdb's copy has only in-frame clones and lacks some. Among about 680,000 clones, about 90% were seen once, and the ten largest hold 24%. Naive CD8 cells, CD45RO-negative and positively selected for CCR7, excluded terminally differentiated effector memory CD45RA+ cells. This CDR3 spans 14 amino acids. The V and J ends lost 5 bases and 1 base respectively, with 11 bases between them. Germline-derived CDR1 and CDR2 are SGHTA and FQGTGA.

The chain carries TRBV7-3 and TRBJ1-1; D unclear. Sequencing was done on a sample of naive CD8+ T cells sorted from blood. This TCR was recovered from a young man in good health. CDR3 sequence reads: CASSNGRGNTEAFF. Written as DNA, the CDR3 is TGTGCCAGCAGCAACGGACGAGGGAACACTGAAGCTTTCTTT.